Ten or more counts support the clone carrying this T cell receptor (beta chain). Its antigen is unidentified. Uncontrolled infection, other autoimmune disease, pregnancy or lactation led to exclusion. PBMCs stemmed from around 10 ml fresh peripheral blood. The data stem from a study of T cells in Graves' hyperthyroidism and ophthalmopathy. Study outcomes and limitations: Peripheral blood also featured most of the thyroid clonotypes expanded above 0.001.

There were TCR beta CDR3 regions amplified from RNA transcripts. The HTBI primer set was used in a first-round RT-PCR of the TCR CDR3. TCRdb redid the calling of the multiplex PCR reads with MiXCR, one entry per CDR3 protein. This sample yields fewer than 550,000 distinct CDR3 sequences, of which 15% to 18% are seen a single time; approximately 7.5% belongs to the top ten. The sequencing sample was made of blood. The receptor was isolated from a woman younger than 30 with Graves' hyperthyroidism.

This CDR3 reads CASGLVLARHNEQFF. CDR3 nucleotides: TGTGCTAGTGGTTTGGTACTAGCGAGGCACAATGAGCAGTTCTTC. The chain links TRBV12-5 to TRBJ2-1; 7 bases map to TRBD2. The CDR3 has 15 amino acids. Germline-derived CDR1 and CDR2 are LGHNT and FRNRAP. After removal of 0 bases from V and 5 bases from J, the junction contained 4 bases not matched to a gene.